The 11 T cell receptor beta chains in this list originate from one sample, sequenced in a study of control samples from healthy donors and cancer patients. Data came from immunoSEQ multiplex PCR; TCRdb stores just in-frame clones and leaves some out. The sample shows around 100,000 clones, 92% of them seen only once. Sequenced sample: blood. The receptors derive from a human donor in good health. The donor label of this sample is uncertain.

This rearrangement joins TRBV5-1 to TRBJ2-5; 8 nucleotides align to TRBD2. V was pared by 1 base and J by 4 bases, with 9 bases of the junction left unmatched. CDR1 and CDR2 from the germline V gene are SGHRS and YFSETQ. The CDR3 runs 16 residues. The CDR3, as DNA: TGCGCCAGCAGCTTGAGTGCGGGGGGTGTCGGAGAGACCCAGTACTTC. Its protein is CASSLSAGGVGETQYF.

CDR3 nucleotides: TGTGCCAGCAGCTTAGCGGGACAGGGGACGCCCTTAGGCTACACCTTC. It specifies CASSLAGQGTPLGYTF. The chain links TRBV11-2 to TRBJ1-2; 10 bases agree with TRBD1. CDR3 length equals 16 residues. Trimming at V came to 1 base and at J to 8 bases, leaving 10 bases not matched to a gene. Germline assignment: CDR1 SGHAT and CDR2 FQNNGV.

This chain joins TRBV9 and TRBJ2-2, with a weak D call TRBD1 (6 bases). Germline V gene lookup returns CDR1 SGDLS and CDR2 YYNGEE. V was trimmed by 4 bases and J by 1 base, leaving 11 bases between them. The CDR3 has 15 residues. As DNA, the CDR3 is TGTGCCAGCAGCCCACAGGGACAGAACACCGGGGAGCTGTTTTTT. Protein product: CASSPQGQNTGELFF.

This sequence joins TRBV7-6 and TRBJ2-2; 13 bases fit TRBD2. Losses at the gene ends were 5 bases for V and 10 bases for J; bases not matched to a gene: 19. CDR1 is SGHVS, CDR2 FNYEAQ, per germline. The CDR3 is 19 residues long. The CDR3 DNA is TGTGCCAGCAGCCTTATACGGGTAGGACTAGCGGGGGATTCCGTGGAGCTGTTTTTT. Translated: CASSLIRVGLAGDSVELFF.

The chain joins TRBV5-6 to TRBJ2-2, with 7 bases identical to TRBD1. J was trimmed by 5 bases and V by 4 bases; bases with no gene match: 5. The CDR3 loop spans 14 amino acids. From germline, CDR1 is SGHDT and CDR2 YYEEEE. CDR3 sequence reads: CASSGKGQTGELFF. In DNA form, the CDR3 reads TGTGCCAGCAGCGGGAAGGGACAGACCGGGGAGCTGTTTTTT.

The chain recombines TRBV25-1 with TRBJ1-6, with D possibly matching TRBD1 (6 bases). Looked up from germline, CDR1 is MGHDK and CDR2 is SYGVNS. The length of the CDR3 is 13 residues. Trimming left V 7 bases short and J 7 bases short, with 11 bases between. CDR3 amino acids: CASKPTGNSPLHF. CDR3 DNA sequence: TGTGCCAGCAAACCTACAGGGAATTCACCCCTCCACTTT.

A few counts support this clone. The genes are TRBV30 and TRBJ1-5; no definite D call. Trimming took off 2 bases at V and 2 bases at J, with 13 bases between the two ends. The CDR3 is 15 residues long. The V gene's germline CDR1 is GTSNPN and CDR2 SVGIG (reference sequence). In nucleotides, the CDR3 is TGTGCCTGGAGTAGAGGGTACACGGGCAATCAGCCCCAGCATTTT. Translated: CAWSRGYTGNQPQHF.

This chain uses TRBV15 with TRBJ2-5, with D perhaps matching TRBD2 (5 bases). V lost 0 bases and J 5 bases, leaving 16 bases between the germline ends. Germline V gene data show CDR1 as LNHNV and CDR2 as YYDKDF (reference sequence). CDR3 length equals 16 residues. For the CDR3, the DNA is TGTGCCACCAGCAGAGACACTAGTCGGGTCGCGGAGACCCAGTACTTC. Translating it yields CATSRDTSRVAETQYF.

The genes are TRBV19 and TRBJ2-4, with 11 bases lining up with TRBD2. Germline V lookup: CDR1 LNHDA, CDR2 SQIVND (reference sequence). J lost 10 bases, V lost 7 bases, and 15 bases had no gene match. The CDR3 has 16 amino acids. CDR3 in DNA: TGTGCCAGTAACGTATTCCCTAGCGGGGGGTTAGGAATTCAGTACTTC. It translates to CASNVFPSGGLGIQYF.

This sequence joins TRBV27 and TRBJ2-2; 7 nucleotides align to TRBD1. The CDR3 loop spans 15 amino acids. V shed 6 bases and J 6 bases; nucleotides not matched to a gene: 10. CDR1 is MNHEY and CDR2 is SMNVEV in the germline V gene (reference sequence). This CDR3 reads CASRIDRAQSGELFF. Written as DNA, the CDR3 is TGTGCCAGCAGAATAGACAGGGCCCAATCCGGGGAGCTGTTTTTT.

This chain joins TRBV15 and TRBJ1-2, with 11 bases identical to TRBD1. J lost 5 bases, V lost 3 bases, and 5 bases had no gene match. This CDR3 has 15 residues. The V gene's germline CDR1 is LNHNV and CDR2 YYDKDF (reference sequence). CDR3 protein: CATSSGQGAPYGYTF. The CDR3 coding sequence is TGTGCCACCAGCAGTGGACAGGGGGCGCCTTATGGCTACACCTTC.